These T cell receptor beta chains were read from a single sample in a study of T cells in localized non-small cell lung cancer. Repertoires were generated with immunoSEQ multiplex PCR, while TCRdb's copy carries only in-frame clones and drops some. The data show under 70,000 clones, just over 85% seen once. The sample here was peripheral blood, taken before any cancer treatment. The source of these receptors is a woman aged 40-75 years with stage I lung adenocarcinoma. Both conserved end residues are part of each CDR3. D genes are given only for firm matches. Part of the rows lack a size; the others show once, few, many or a class for expanded clones.

TRBV13	TRBJ1-1	NA	NA	CASSLLGDTEAFF	TGTGCCAGCAGCCTTTTGGGGGACACTGAAGCTTTCTTT
TRBV6-5	TRBJ1-5	TRBD1	NA	CASSTGGDYQPQHF	TGTGCCAGCAGTACAGGGGGCGATTATCAGCCCCAGCATTTT
TRBV27	TRBJ2-1	TRBD1	NA	CASRGGEQFF	TGTGCCAGCAGAGGGGGCGAGCAGTTCTTC
TRBV5-6	TRBJ1-5	NA	NA	CASSSTDQPQHF	TGTGCCAGCAGCTCCACAGATCAGCCCCAGCATTTT
TRBV10-1	TRBJ2-5	NA	NA	CASSGTPSETQYF	TGCGCCAGCAGTGGGACTCCATCGGAGACCCAGTACTTC
TRBV27	TRBJ2-1	NA	NA	CASRTGPEQFF	TGTGCCAGCAGGACCGGGCCTGAGCAGTTCTTC
TRBV27	TRBJ1-6	NA	NA	CASSRRVDRGNSPLHF	TGTGCCAGCAGCCGTCGGGTGGACAGAGGTAATTCACCCCTCCACTTT
TRBV15	TRBJ2-3	TRBD2	NA	CATSPFGTSGRETDTQYF	TGTGCCACCAGCCCCTTTGGGACTAGCGGGAGGGAGACAGATACGCAGTATTTT
TRBV19	TRBJ1-3	NA	NA	CASSIAGSGSGNTIYF	TGTGCCAGTAGTATTGCCGGCTCTGGCTCTGGAAACACCATATATTTT
TRBV2	TRBJ2-5	NA	NA	CASSEVRNQETQYF	TGTGCCAGCAGTGAAGTCCGAAACCAAGAGACCCAGTACTTC
TRBV2	TRBJ2-7	NA	NA	CASSTGPPSYEQYF	TGTGCCAGCAGCACAGGACCACCTTCCTACGAGCAGTACTTC
TRBV5-6	TRBJ1-2	TRBD1	NA	CASSLWDSYYTF	TGTGCCAGCAGCTTGTGGGACAGTTACTACACCTTC
TRBV6-6	TRBJ1-5	NA	NA	CASSYSGQNQPQHF	TGTGCCAGCAGTTACTCCGGACAGAATCAGCCCCAGCATTTT
TRBV5-1	TRBJ2-7	TRBD1	NA	CASSLWDSNEQYF	TGCGCCAGCAGCTTGTGGGACAGTAACGAGCAGTACTTC
TRBV7-3	TRBJ2-2	NA	NA	CASSPGGDGGELFF	TGTGCCAGCAGCCCTGGCGGGGACGGCGGGGAGCTGTTTTTT
TRBV9	TRBJ1-5	TRBD1	few	CASSVGQDNQPQHF	TGTGCCAGCAGCGTGGGACAGGATAATCAGCCCCAGCATTTT
TRBV7-2	TRBJ2-4	NA	NA	CASSLVGNIQYF	TGTGCCAGCAGCTTAGTCGGAAACATTCAGTACTTC
TRBV6-6	TRBJ1-5	NA	once	CASKFGDLSNQPQHF	TGTGCCAGCAAGTTCGGGGACCTTAGCAATCAGCCCCAGCATTTT
TRBV5-1	TRBJ1-1	NA	NA	CASSQDGRTNTEAFF	TGCGCCAGCAGCCAGGACGGCCGAACGAACACTGAAGCTTTCTTT
TRBV9	TRBJ2-2	NA	once	CASSVDITGELFF	TGTGCCAGCAGCGTCGACATCACCGGGGAGCTGTTTTTT
TRBV28	TRBJ2-7	TRBD2	NA	CASRDYLEQYF	TGTGCCAGCCGGGACTACCTCGAGCAGTACTTC
TRBV27	TRBJ2-3	NA	NA	CASRPQLTDTQYF	TGTGCCAGCAGACCCCAACTCACAGATACGCAGTATTTT
TRBV19	TRBJ1-2	NA	NA	CASRSGHESYGYTF	TGTGCCAGTAGAAGCGGACACGAGAGCTATGGCTACACCTTC
TRBV5-5	TRBJ2-2	NA	NA	CASSPLPGVTGELFF	TGTGCCAGCAGCCCCCTCCCAGGGGTCACCGGGGAGCTGTTTTTT
TRBV6-5	TRBJ1-1	NA	NA	CASSYVGEASTEAFF	TGTGCCAGCAGTTACGTGGGGGAGGCGAGCACTGAAGCTTTCTTT
TRBV7-8	TRBJ1-5	NA	NA	CASSLAGVNQPQHF	TGTGCCAGCAGCTTAGCAGGCGTCAATCAGCCCCAGCATTTT
TRBV9	TRBJ1-1	NA	NA	CASSVGGRNTEAFF	TGTGCCAGCAGCGTAGGCGGAAGGAACACTGAAGCTTTCTTT
TRBV5-6	TRBJ2-3	NA	NA	CASSHQSTDTQYF	TGTGCCAGCAGCCATCAAAGCACAGATACGCAGTATTTT
TRBV27	TRBJ1-5	NA	NA	CASSLTGYGQPQHF	TGTGCCAGCAGTTTAACAGGGTACGGTCAGCCCCAGCATTTT
TRBV7-8	TRBJ1-4	NA	NA	CASSPRPSDVSNEKLFF	TGTGCCAGCAGCCCCCGCCCATCGGACGTATCTAATGAAAAACTGTTTTTT
TRBV29-1	TRBJ1-2	TRBD1	NA	CSVDGQGFSEGYTF	TGCAGCGTTGACGGACAGGGTTTTAGCGAAGGCTACACCTTC
TRBV7-9	TRBJ2-7	NA	NA	CASSLVSPAGPYEQYF	TGTGCCAGCAGCTTAGTCAGTCCTGCCGGACCCTACGAGCAGTACTTC
TRBV30	TRBJ2-2	NA	NA	CAWGALSAGELFF	TGTGCCTGGGGTGCCCTTAGCGCCGGGGAGCTGTTTTTT
TRBV19	TRBJ2-4	NA	NA	CASSISSRPGARARGAKNIQYF	TGTGCCAGTAGTATATCATCCCGGCCGGGGGCCAGGGCCAGGGGAGCCAAAAACATTCAGTACTTC
TRBV27	TRBJ2-2	NA	NA	CASSFTGVNTGELFF	TGTGCCAGCAGTTTTACCGGGGTAAACACCGGGGAGCTGTTTTTT
TRBV7-6	TRBJ2-1	NA	NA	CASSSILANEQFF	TGTGCCAGCAGCTCCATCCTGGCGAATGAGCAGTTCTTC
TRBV7-9	TRBJ2-3	TRBD2	NA	CALPGTSGEGWYF	TGTGCCCTTCCCGGGACTAGCGGGGAAGGTTGGTATTTT
TRBV30	TRBJ1-5	NA	few	CAWSVQEGNQPQHF	TGTGCCTGGAGTGTACAGGAGGGCAATCAGCCCCAGCATTTT
TRBV11-3	TRBJ2-5	NA	NA	CASSLDGGAEETQYF	TGTGCCAGCAGCTTAGATGGCGGGGCCGAAGAGACCCAGTACTTC
TRBV28	TRBJ1-5	TRBD1	NA	CASSRDRGGNQPQHF	TGTGCCAGCAGCCGCGACAGGGGTGGCAATCAGCCCCAGCATTTT
TRBV19	TRBJ1-5	NA	NA	CASSISGGGNQPQHF	TGTGCCAGTAGTATTTCGGGGGGCGGCAATCAGCCCCAGCATTTT
TRBV7-2	TRBJ1-5	NA	NA	CASSFNSNQPQHF	TGTGCCAGCAGCTTTAATAGCAATCAGCCCCAGCATTTT
TRBV19	TRBJ2-3	TRBD1	NA	CASSTSGTVGDTQYF	TGTGCCAGTAGTACATCCGGGACAGTGGGAGATACGCAGTATTTT
TRBV4-2	TRBJ2-3	TRBD1	few	CASSQDRGQGPDTQYF	TGTGCCAGCAGCCAAGATCGGGGACAGGGCCCAGATACGCAGTATTTT
TRBV2	TRBJ2-5	NA	NA	CASSERPDQETQYF	TGTGCCAGCAGTGAAAGGCCGGACCAAGAGACCCAGTACTTC
TRBV28	TRBJ1-1	NA	NA	CASSSGQFMSEAFF	TGTGCCAGCAGTTCCGGACAGTTTATGTCTGAAGCTTTCTTT
TRBV11-3	TRBJ2-2	NA	few	CASSLSGAGELFF	TGTGCCAGCAGCTTATCCGGAGCCGGGGAGCTGTTTTTT
TRBV6-1	TRBJ1-1	TRBD1	NA	CASSTTGDAFF	TGTGCCAGCAGCACGACAGGGGATGCTTTCTTT
TRBV7-9	TRBJ2-1	NA	once	CASSFRQPSSYNEQFF	TGTGCCAGCAGCTTTCGACAGCCTAGCTCCTACAATGAGCAGTTCTTC
TRBV2	TRBJ2-2	TRBD2	NA	CASRVVGGSTGELFF	TGTGCCAGCAGGGTGGTGGGAGGGAGTACCGGGGAGCTGTTTTTT
TRBV30	TRBJ2-7	NA	NA	CAWSVQGPEQYF	TGTGCCTGGAGTGTACAGGGTCCCGAGCAGTACTTC
TRBV14	TRBJ2-2	NA	NA	CASSQDFIETGELFF	TGTGCCAGCAGCCAAGATTTCATAGAAACCGGGGAGCTGTTTTTT
TRBV4-1	TRBJ1-3	TRBD1	NA	CASSQDLDRAKNTIYF	TGCGCCAGCAGCCAAGATCTGGACAGGGCCAAAAACACCATATATTTT
TRBV19	TRBJ1-5	NA	NA	CASSIVEMSNQPQHF	TGTGCCAGTAGTATAGTAGAGATGAGCAATCAGCCCCAGCATTTT
TRBV29-1	TRBJ2-1	TRBD2	NA	CSVSAGTSGNEQFF	TGCAGCGTTTCAGCCGGGACTAGCGGCAATGAGCAGTTCTTC